The next 8 T cell receptor beta chains were all read from a single sample in a study of T cell repertoires in cytomegalovirus infection. MiXCR, applied by TCRdb to the reads, yields one record per CDR3 protein. This table holds 150,000 to 200,000 distinct CDR3 sequences, 14% found once. The sample comprised PBMCs. The receptors come from a human donor in good health (CMV status not recorded). Some clones in this sample may be carry-over from other donors' samples.

This clonotype occurred a few times. V gene TRBV25-1 combines with J gene TRBJ1-1, with D perhaps matching TRBD1 (5 bases). The length of the CDR3 is 15 residues. Germline-derived CDR1 and CDR2 are MGHDK and SYGVNS. Trimming stripped 1 base from V and 1 base from J, with 10 bases between. The CDR3: CASSELDRPNTEAFF. Written as DNA, the CDR3 is TGTGCCAGCAGTGAATTAGACAGACCGAACACTGAAGCTTTCTTT.

This clonotype was recorded many times. The rearrangement links TRBV7-2 to TRBJ2-3; tentatively, D is TRBD1 or TRBD2 (5 bases each). Germline V gene lookup returns CDR1 SGHTA and CDR2 FQGNSA. The V end lost 2 bases, the J end lost 4 bases, and 16 bases lay between the germline ends. The CDR3 runs to 16 residues. In DNA, the CDR3 is TGTGCCAGCAGCTTACGACCGGGACGAGGGGCAGATACGCAGTATTTT. Translation: CASSLRPGRGADTQYF.

The V call is TRBV6-5, the J call TRBJ2-1, with D perhaps TRBD1 (6 bases). CDR3 length: 15 amino acids. V was shortened by 6 bases and J by 0 bases, with 12 bases between the two germline ends. Germline V lookup: CDR1 MNHEY, CDR2 SVGAGI. This chain's CDR3 is CASRPTGSSYNEQFF. The DNA for the CDR3 is TGTGCCAGCAGACCCACAGGGAGCTCCTACAATGAGCAGTTCTTC.

This clonotype was seen more than once but under ten times. V and J are TRBV12-3 or TRBV12-4 and TRBJ1-1; D gene ambiguous. The V gene lost 4 bases and the J gene lost 6 bases, with 12 bases spanning the gap. The CDR3 covers 13 residues. CDR3: CASSSGYSSEAFF. The CDR3, as DNA: TGTGCCAGCAGTTCGGGATACTCTTCTGAAGCTTTCTTT.

The rearrangement joins TRBV4-3 to TRBJ1-1; unclear D gene. Trimming removed 1 base at V and 1 base at J, with 10 bases between. CDR1 and CDR2 (germline): LGHNA, YSLEER. The CDR3 sequence is 15 residues long. The CDR3 protein is CASSQGQQRNTEAFF. The CDR3 coding sequence is TGCGCCAGCAGCCAAGGGCAGCAAAGGAACACTGAAGCTTTCTTT.

This clonotype was found many times. This chain connects TRBV19 to TRBJ1-2; TRBD1 matches 7 bases. The germline V gene has CDR1 LNHDA and CDR2 SQIVND (reference sequence). The CDR3 spans 13 residues. Germline trimming cut 5 bases from V and 7 bases from J; bases unmatched to any gene: 7. The CDR3 sequence is CASSQTGELGYTF. The CDR3 DNA reads TGTGCCAGTAGTCAAACAGGGGAGCTTGGCTACACCTTC. The full variable domain, rest sourced from reference TRBV19 and TRBJ1-2, is DGGITQSPKYLFRKEGQNVTLSCEQNLNHDAMYWYRQDPGQGLRLIYYSQIVNDFQKGDIAEGYSVSREKKESFPLTVTSAQKNPTAFYLCASSQTGELGYTFGSGTRLTVV.

This clonotype was found a few times. The rearrangement links TRBV20-1 to TRBJ2-3; TRBD2 matches at 16 bases. In germline, CDR1 is DFQATT, CDR2 SNEGSKA (reference sequence). Trimming removed 4 bases from V and 2 bases from J; junction bases left unmatched: 6. This CDR3 has 17 residues. The CDR3 sequence: CSAIPGLAGGPTDTQYF. The CDR3 DNA is TGCAGTGCTATTCCGGGACTAGCGGGAGGGCCCACAGATACGCAGTATTTT.

This clonotype was counted at least ten times. The rearrangement joins TRBV6-1 to TRBJ1-2, with 10 bases that match TRBD1. Germline loops: CDR1 MNHNS, CDR2 SASEGT. CDR3 length: 14 residues. J was trimmed by 5 bases and V by 6 bases; bases with no gene match: 6. CDR3 region: CASSWDRGGYGYTF. The CDR3 DNA reads as TGTGCCAGCAGCTGGGACAGGGGAGGGTATGGCTACACCTTC.